The rows below give T cell receptor beta chains drawn from one sample of a study of PD-L1 blockade in urothelial cancer. Generated by immunoSEQ multiplex PCR, the TCRdb table keeps only in-frame clones and is missing some. This sample has 17,000 or so clones; 87% occur once, and the top ten carry 5.9%. Here the sequenced sample was PBMCs, taken around atezolizumab (anti-PD-L1) treatment. Every receptor here comes from a man in his fifties or sixties with urothelial cancer. The CDR3 runs from the conserved cysteine through the conserved F or W. Fields, in order: V gene, J gene, clone size, D gene, CDR3 DNA, CDR3 protein. The D gene is left open where the match is weak. Size is stated for part of the rows, as once, few or many counts, or as a class when the clone is expanded.

>TRBV10-1|TRBJ2-5|-|TRBD1
TGCGCCAGCTCCCAAGGTGGACAGGGGGAAGAGACCCAGTACTTC
CASSQGGQGEETQYF
>TRBV9|TRBJ2-5|-|TRBD2
TGTGCCAGCAGCGTAGAAAGCGGGGGGAGAGAGACCCAGTACTTC
CASSVESGGRETQYF
>TRBV28|TRBJ2-7|-|-
TGTGCCAGCAGACTCCAGGGTCCCTCCTACGAGCAGTACTTC
CASRLQGPSYEQYF
>TRBV6-4|TRBJ2-1|-|TRBD2
TGTGCCAGCAGTGTCAGCGGGGGGGCCACGGATGAGCAGTTCTTC
CASSVSGGATDEQFF
>TRBV27|TRBJ2-3|-|TRBD2
TGTGCCAGCAGTTCCCAGACTAGCGTGGTAACGGGCACAGATACGCAGTATTTT
CASSSQTSVVTGTDTQYF
>TRBV6-5|TRBJ1-2|-|-
TGTGCCAGCAGGGGGCTTGGGTCCTATGGCTACACCTTC
CASRGLGSYGYTF
>TRBV6-1|TRBJ2-7|-|TRBD1
TGTGCCAGCAGTGGGGGACAGGGGCCATACGAGCAGTACTTC
CASSGGQGPYEQYF
>TRBV19|TRBJ1-4|once|-
TGTGCCAGTAGTATCCTTCTAACTAATGAAAAACTGTTTTTT
CASSILLTNEKLFF
>TRBV5-6|TRBJ2-3|-|TRBD2
TGTGCCAGCGAACCTAGCGGGAAGACAGATACGCAGTATTTT
CASEPSGKTDTQYF
>TRBV27|TRBJ1-4|once|TRBD1
TGTGCCAGCAGTCCGTGGGACAGGGAGAGTGAAAAACTGTTTTTT
CASSPWDRESEKLFF
>TRBV5-6|TRBJ1-2|-|-
TGTGCCAGCAGCTTGGCCTTTTCAGAGGGAAATGGCTACACCTTC
CASSLAFSEGNGYTF
>TRBV19|TRBJ1-5|once|-
TGTGCCAGTAGTATAGGCACCCGCGATCAGCCCCAGCATTTT
CASSIGTRDQPQHF
>TRBV11-1|TRBJ1-6|-|TRBD1
TGTGCCAGCAGGACAGGGGATAATTCACCCCTCCACTTT
CASRTGDNSPLHF
>TRBV27|TRBJ2-5|medium-sized|TRBD1
TGTGCCAGCAGTTTATCGACAGGGTCTGGCGAGACCCAGTACTTC
CASSLSTGSGETQYF
>TRBV18|TRBJ1-1|-|-
TGTGCCAGCTCACCACCGTTCGCAGGGAGGACTGAAGCTTTCTTT
CASSPPFAGRTEAFF
>TRBV19|TRBJ1-2|-|-
TGTGCCAGTAGTATTTTCGGGGGGGCGAGTGGCTACACCTTC
CASSIFGGASGYTF
>TRBV21-1|TRBJ1-1|-|-
TGTGCCAGCAGCAAAGTCGGATTAAGGGGGTGGACAGGGTTTGAAGCTTTCTTT
CASSKVGLRGWTGFEAFF
>TRBV7-2|TRBJ2-3|-|-
TGTGCCAGCAGATCTGAGAAAGGTCCGGGTACGCAGTATTTT
CASRSEKGPGTQYF
>TRBV9|TRBJ2-2|-|TRBD1
TGTGCCAGCAGCGTAGCTGGCCAGGGGGCCGGGGAGCTGTTTTTT
CASSVAGQGAGELFF
>TRBV4-1|TRBJ2-5|-|-
TGCGCCAGCAGCCAAGTCAGAGGGGAGACCCAGTACTTC
CASSQVRGETQYF
>TRBV11-2|TRBJ1-4|-|-
TGTGCCAGCGGGAGTGGATTGGGGGGGCGGGAAAAACTGTTTTTT
CASGSGLGGREKLFF
>TRBV30|TRBJ2-2|-|-
TGTGCCTGGAGTGTAAGGGCGGTGACTAGGGGTTTCACCGGGGAGCTGTTTTTT
CAWSVRAVTRGFTGELFF
>TRBV30|TRBJ1-1|-|-
TGTGCCTGGAGTCGAAGTACCTCAGGGATGGCTTTCTTT
CAWSRSTSGMAFF
>TRBV19|TRBJ2-2|-|TRBD1
TGTGCCAGTAGTTCGTACAGGGGTGTGAACACCGGGGAGCTGTTTTTT
CASSSYRGVNTGELFF
>TRBV6-5|TRBJ1-5|few|TRBD1
TGTGCCAGCAGCGAACAGGGGAGCAGCAATCAGCCCCAGCATTTT
CASSEQGSSNQPQHF
>TRBV5-4|TRBJ2-2|-|TRBD2
TGTGCCAGCAGTCGAGGGACTAGCGGGAACACCGGGGAGCTGTTTTTT
CASSRGTSGNTGELFF
>TRBV7-9|TRBJ2-2|-|-
TGTGCCAGCAGCGGAGACGGAGTTGGGGAGCTGTTTTTT
CASSGDGVGELFF
>TRBV10-3|TRBJ2-7|-|TRBD2
TGTGCCGCCAGCGGGACCTCCTACGAGCAGTACTTC
CAASGTSYEQYF
>TRBV7-9|TRBJ2-7|-|-
TGTGCCAGCGGACGGGACATTGAGGGCTACGAGCAGTACTTC
CASGRDIEGYEQYF
>TRBV11-2|TRBJ2-7|-|TRBD1
TGTGCCAGCAGCGCGCCGGGACAGGGGAAAGGAGGTGGCTACGAGCAGTACTTC
CASSAPGQGKGGGYEQYF
>TRBV4-2|TRBJ1-2|once|-
TGTGCCAGCAGCCAAGATAGGGGGGGACGGATGAACTATGGCTACACCTTC
CASSQDRGGRMNYGYTF
>TRBV15|TRBJ2-3|-|TRBD1
TGTGCCACCAGCCCGGGACAGGGAAGGCATACGCAGTATTTT
CATSPGQGRHTQYF
>TRBV11-2|TRBJ1-4|-|-
TGTGCCAGCAGCCCCGGGGTCCACGCAGCTAATGAAAAACTGTTTTTT
CASSPGVHAANEKLFF
>TRBV12-1|TRBJ2-5|-|-
TGTGCCAGCAGCTTTGGGTCTAGCGGGGTAGAGACCCAGTACTTC
CASSFGSSGVETQYF
>TRBV18|TRBJ1-1|-|-
TGTGCCAGCTCACCATCCATCAACCCCGGGAAGAACACTGAAGCTTTCTTT
CASSPSINPGKNTEAFF
>TRBV29-1|TRBJ2-5|-|-
TGCAGCGTTGTGGACAGCCAAGAGACCCAGTACTTC
CSVVDSQETQYF
>TRBV2|TRBJ1-3|-|TRBD1
TGTGCCAGCAGTGAGGCCCAGGGGGCAATCAACACCATATATTTT
CASSEAQGAINTIYF
>TRBV29-1|TRBJ1-2|-|-
TGCAGCATGACTACTAGGGAGTATGGCTACACCTTC
CSMTTREYGYTF
>TRBV12-5|TRBJ2-2|-|-
TGTGCTAGTGGTTCCCGCACCGGGGAGCTGTTTTTT
CASGSRTGELFF
>TRBV4-1|TRBJ2-7|-|TRBD1
TGCGCCAGCAGCCAAGATGGGGTCGGGACAGGTTACGAGCAGTACTTC
CASSQDGVGTGYEQYF
>TRBV10-1|TRBJ2-7|-|TRBD1
TGCGCCAGCAGCCCCATTGACAGGGCCAACGAGCAGTACTTC
CASSPIDRANEQYF